Presented here are 4 T cell receptor beta chains from one specimen sequenced in a study of STAT5B mutations in CD4+ large granular lymphocyte leukemia. TCRdb keeps only in-frame clones here, not all; method: immunoSEQ multiplex PCR. The sample has 30,000 to 35,000 clones; over 65% are singletons. Material for sequencing was CD4+ T cells from blood buffy coats. The receptors here all came from a human donor in good health.

This chain connects TRBV11-2 to TRBJ2-1, with TRBD2 matching 7 bases. Germline trimming cut 6 bases from V and 8 bases from J; bases unmatched to any gene: 13. The CDR3 contains 15 residues. Germline V gives CDR1 SGHAT, CDR2 FQNNGV. As DNA, the CDR3 is TGTGCCAGCAGGACCCTTTCGGGAGGACGGGATGAGCAGTTCTTC. It encodes CASRTLSGGRDEQFF.

The chain carries TRBV27 and TRBJ2-2, with TRBD1 matching over 9 bases. Unmatched junction bases numbered 4, after V lost 5 bases and J lost 0 bases. CDR3 length: 16 amino acids. CDR1 and CDR2 (germline): MNHEY, SMNVEV (reference sequence). The CDR3 region has the DNA TGTGCCAGCAGTCCCCGACAGGGGGCGAACACCGGGGAGCTGTTTTTT. It encodes CASSPRQGANTGELFF.

The V gene is TRBV7-3, the J gene TRBJ2-7; D uncertain. Germline loops: CDR1 SGHTA, CDR2 FQGTGA. Trimming cost V 11 bases and J 0 bases, with 14 bases left between them. This CDR3 is built from 13 residues. The CDR3 spells CAPVGRSSYEQYF. DNA for the CDR3: TGTGCCCCTGTGGGCAGGAGCTCCTACGAGCAGTACTTC.

V usage is TRBV5-1 and J usage is TRBJ2-7; D unclear. This CDR3 contains 13 residues. The germline V gene has CDR1 SGHRS and CDR2 YFSETQ. The V end lost 7 bases, the J end lost 3 bases, and 14 bases lay between the germline ends. CDR3 sequence: CASGRTGDYEQYF. For the CDR3, the DNA is TGCGCCAGCGGGCGGACGGGCGACTACGAGCAGTACTTC.